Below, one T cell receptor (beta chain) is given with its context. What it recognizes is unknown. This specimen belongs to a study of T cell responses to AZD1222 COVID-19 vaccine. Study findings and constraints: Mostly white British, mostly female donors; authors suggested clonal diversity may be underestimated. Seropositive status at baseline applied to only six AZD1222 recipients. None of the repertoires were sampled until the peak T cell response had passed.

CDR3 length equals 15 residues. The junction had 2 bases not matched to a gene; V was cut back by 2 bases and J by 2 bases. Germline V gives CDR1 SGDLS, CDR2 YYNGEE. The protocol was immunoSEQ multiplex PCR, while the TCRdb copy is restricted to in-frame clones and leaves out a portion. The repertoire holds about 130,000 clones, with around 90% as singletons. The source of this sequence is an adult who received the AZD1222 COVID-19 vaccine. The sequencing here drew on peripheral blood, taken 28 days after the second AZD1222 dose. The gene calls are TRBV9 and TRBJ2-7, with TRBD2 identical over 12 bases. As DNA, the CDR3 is TGTGCCAGCAGCGTGGCTAGCGGGGGGGCCTACGAGCAGTACTTC. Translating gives CASSVASGGAYEQYF.